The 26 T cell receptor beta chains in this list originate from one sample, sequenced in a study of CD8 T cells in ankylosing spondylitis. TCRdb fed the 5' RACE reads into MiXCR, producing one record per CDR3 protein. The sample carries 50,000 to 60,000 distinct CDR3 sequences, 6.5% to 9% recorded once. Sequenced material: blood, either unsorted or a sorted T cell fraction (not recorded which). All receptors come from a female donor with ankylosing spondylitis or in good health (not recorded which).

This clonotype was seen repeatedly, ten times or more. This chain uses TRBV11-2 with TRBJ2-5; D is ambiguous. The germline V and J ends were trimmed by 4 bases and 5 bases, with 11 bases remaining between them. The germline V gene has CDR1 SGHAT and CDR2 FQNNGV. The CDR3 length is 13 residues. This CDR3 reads CASSSRVKETQYF. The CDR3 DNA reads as TGTGCCAGCAGCTCCCGGGTGAAGGAGACCCAGTACTTC.

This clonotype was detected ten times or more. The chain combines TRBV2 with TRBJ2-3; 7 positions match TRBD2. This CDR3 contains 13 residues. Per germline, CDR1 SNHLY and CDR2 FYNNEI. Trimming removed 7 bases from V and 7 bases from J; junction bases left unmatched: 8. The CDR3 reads CASTSGPPHTQYF. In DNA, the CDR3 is TGTGCCAGCACTAGCGGCCCTCCTCATACGCAGTATTTT.

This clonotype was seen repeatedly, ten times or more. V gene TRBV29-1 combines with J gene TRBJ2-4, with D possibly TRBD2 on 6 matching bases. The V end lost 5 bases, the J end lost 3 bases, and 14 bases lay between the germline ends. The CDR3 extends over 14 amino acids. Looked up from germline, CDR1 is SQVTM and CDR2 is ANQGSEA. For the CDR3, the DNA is TGCAGCGTTCTGGAGGGTTTAGTCAAAAACATTCAGTACTTC. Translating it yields CSVLEGLVKNIQYF.

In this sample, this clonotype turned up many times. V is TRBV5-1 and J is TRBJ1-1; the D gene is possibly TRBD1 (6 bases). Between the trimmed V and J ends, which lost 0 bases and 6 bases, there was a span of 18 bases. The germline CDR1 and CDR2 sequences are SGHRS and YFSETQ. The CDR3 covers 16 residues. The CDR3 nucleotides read TGCGCCAGCAGCTTGGGGTTTCAAGGGGGTTACGCTGAAGCTTTCTTT. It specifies CASSLGFQGGYAEAFF.

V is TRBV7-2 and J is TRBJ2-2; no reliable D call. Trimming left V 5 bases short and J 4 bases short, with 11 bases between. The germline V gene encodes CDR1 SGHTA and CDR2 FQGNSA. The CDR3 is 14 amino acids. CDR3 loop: CASSPRQTTGELFF. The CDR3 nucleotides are TGTGCCAGCAGCCCCCGCCAGACCACCGGGGAGCTGTTTTTT.

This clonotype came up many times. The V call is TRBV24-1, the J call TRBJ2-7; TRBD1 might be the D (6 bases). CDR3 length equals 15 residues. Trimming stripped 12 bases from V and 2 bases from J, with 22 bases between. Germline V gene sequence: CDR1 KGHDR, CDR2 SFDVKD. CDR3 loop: CAEEGKPGQAYEQYV. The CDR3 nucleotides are TGTGCCGAAGAGGGGAAACCGGGACAAGCCTACGAGCAGTACGTC.

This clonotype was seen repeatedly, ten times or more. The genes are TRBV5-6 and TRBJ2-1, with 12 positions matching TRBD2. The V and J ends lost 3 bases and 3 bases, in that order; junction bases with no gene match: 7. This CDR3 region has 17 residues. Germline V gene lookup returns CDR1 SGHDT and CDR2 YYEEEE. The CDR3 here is CASSWTSGVPYYNEQFF. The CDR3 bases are TGTGCCAGCAGCTGGACTAGCGGGGTCCCTTACTACAATGAGCAGTTCTTC.

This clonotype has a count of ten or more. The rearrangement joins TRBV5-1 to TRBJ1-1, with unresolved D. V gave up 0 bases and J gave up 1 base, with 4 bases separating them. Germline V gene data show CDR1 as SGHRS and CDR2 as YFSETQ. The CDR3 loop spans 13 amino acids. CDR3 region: CASSLAENTEAFF. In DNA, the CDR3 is TGCGCCAGCAGCTTGGCGGAGAACACTGAAGCTTTCTTT.

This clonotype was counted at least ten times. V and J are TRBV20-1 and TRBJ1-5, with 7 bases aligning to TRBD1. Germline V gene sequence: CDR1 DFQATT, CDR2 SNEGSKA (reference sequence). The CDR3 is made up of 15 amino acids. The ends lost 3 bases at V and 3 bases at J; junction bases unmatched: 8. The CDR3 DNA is TGCAGTGCTAGCGGACGACAGGGCTACAATCAGCCCCAGCATTTT. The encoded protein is CSASGRQGYNQPQHF.

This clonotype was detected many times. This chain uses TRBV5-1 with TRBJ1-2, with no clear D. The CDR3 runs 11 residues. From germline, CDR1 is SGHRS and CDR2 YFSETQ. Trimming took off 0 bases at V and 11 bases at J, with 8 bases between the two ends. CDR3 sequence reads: CASSLAGDYTF. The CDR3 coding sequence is TGCGCCAGCAGCTTGGCCGGGGATTACACCTTC.

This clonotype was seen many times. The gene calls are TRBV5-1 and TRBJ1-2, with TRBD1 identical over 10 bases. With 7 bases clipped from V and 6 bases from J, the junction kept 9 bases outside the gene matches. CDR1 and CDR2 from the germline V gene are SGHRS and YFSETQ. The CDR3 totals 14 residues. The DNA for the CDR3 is TGCGCCAGCTCGACAGGGGGCACTCCCAATGGCTACACCTTC. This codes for CASSTGGTPNGYTF.

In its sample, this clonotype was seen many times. The CDR3 DNA is TGCAGTGCTGCTACAGGACTCTATGGCTACACCTTC. This sequence encodes CSAATGLYGYTF. The chain joins TRBV20-1 to TRBJ1-2; maybe TRBD1 (5 bases). Germline-derived CDR1 and CDR2 are DFQATT and SNEGSKA (reference sequence). The CDR3 is 12 amino acids. V lost 5 bases to trimming and J lost 4 bases, with 11 bases between them.

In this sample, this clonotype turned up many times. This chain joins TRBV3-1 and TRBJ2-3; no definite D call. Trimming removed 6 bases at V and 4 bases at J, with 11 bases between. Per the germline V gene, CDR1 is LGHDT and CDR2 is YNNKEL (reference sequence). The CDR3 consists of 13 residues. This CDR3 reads CASRPTGPDTQYF. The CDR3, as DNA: TGTGCCAGCAGACCCACGGGTCCAGATACGCAGTATTTT.

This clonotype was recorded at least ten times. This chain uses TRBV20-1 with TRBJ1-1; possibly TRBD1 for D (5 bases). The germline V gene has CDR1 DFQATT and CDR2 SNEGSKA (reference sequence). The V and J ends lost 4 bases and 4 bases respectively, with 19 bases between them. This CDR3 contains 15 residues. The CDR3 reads CSATGLEGFGTEAFF. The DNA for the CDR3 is TGCAGTGCTACTGGGCTAGAGGGGTTCGGCACTGAAGCTTTCTTT.

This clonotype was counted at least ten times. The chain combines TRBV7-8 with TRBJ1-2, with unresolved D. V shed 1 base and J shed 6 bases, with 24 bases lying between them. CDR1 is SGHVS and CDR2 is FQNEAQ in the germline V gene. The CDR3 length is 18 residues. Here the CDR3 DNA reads TGTGCCAGCAGCTTAGAGATTCACGGCCTGGCGCTTTGGAATGGCTACACCTTC. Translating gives CASSLEIHGLALWNGYTF.

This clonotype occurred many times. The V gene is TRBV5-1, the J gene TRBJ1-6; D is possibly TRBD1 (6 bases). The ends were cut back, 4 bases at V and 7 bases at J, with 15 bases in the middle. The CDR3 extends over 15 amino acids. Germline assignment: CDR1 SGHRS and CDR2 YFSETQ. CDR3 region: CASSLQGSENSPLHF. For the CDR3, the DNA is TGCGCCAGCAGCCTACAGGGTTCGGAGAATTCACCCCTCCACTTT.

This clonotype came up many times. The CDR3 nucleotides are TGTGCCAGCAGCTTAGATGGGGCGTATAATTCACCCCTCCACTTT. Protein sequence: CASSLDGAYNSPLHF. The chain is built from TRBV7-8 and TRBJ1-6, with D maybe TRBD1 (5 bases). V was shortened by 1 base and J by 4 bases, with 8 bases between the two germline ends. Germline-derived CDR1 and CDR2 are SGHVS and FQNEAQ. This CDR3 spans 15 amino acids.

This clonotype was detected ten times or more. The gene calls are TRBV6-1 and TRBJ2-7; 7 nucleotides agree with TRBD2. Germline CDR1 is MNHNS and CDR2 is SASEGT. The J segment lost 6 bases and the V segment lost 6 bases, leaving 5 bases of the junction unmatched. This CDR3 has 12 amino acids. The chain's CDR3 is CASRSPSGEQYV. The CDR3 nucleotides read TGTGCCAGCAGGTCCCCTAGCGGCGAGCAGTACGTC.

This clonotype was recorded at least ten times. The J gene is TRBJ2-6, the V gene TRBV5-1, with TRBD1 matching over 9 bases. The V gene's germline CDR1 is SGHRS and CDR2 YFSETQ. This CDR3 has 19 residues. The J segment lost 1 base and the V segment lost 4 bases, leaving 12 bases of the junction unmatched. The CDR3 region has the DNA TGCGCCAGCAGCCCGGGACAGGGATATAGCTGGTCTGGGGCCAACGTCCTGACTTTC. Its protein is CASSPGQGYSWSGANVLTF.

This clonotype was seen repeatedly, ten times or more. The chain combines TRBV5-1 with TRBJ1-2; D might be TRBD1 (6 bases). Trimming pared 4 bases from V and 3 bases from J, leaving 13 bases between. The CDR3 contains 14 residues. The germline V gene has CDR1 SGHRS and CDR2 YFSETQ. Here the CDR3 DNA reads TGCGCCAGCAGCCCCGGGGGCCACGACTATGGCTACACCTTC. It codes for CASSPGGHDYGYTF.

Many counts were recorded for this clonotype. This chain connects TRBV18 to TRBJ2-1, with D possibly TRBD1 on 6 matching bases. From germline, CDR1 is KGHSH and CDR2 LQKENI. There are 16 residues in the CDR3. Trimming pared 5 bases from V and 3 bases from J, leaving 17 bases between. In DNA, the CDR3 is TGTGCCAGCTCATCGCCGGGACACCTAATCTACAATGAGCAGTTCTTC. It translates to CASSSPGHLIYNEQFF. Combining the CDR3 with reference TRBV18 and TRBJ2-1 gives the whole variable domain NAGVMQNPRHLVRRRGQEARLRCSPMKGHSHVYWYRQLPEEGLKFMVYLQKENIIDESGMPKERFSAEFPKEGPSILRIQQVVRGDSAAYFCASSSPGHLIYNEQFFGPGTRLTVL.

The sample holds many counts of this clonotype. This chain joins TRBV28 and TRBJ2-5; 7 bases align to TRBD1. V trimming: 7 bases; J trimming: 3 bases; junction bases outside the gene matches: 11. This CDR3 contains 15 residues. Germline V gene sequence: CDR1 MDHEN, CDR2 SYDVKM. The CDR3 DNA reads TGTGCCAGCAAACAACTGGACAGGACGGAAGAGACCCAGTACTTC. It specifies CASKQLDRTEETQYF.

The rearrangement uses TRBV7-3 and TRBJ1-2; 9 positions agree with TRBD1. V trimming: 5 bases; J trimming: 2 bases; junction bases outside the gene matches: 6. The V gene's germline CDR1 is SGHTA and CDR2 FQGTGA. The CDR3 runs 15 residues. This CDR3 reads CASSTTGGDNYGYTF. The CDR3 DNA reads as TGTGCCAGCAGCACAACAGGGGGCGACAACTATGGCTACACCTTC.

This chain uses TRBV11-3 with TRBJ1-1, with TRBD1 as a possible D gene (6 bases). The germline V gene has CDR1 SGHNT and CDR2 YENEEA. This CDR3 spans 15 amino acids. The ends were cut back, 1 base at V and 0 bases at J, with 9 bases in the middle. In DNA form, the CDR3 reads TGTGCCAGCAGCTTAGTTACAGGGCTGAACACTGAAGCTTTCTTT. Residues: CASSLVTGLNTEAFF.

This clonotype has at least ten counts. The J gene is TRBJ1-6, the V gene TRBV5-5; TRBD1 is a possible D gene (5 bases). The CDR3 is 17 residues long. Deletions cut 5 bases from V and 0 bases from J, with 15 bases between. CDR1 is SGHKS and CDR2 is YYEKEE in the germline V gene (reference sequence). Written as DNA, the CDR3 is TGTGCCAGCAGAATGACAGCCCCGAGCTCCTATAATTCACCCCTCCACTTT. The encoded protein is CASRMTAPSSYNSPLHF.

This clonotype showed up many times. The CDR3 loop is CSARDPGRNRANTEAFF. The DNA of the CDR3 is TGCAGTGCTAGAGACCCGGGGAGGAACAGGGCGAACACTGAAGCTTTCTTT. V usage is TRBV20-1 and J usage is TRBJ1-1, with a tentative D call TRBD1 (6 bases). The germline CDR1 and CDR2 sequences are DFQATT and SNEGSKA (reference sequence). Trimming took off 0 bases at V and 1 base at J, with 18 bases between the two ends. The CDR3 is 17 residues long.